These 8 T cell receptor beta chains were sequenced from one sample in a study of long-term antiretroviral therapy in people with HIV. The libraries were made with immunoSEQ v3.0 at survey level. Method: immunoSEQ multiplex PCR; TCRdb's copy keeps in-frame clones and lacks some. The data contain 25,000 to 30,000 clones, 65% to 85% of them singletons. The sample consisted of unsorted PBMCs, taken 3 years after starting antiretroviral therapy. The receptors shown here come from a man between 40 and 49 years old with HIV.

The CDR3 sequence is CASSESGQGTEAFF. The DNA of the CDR3 is TGTGCCAGCAGTGAATCGGGACAGGGCACTGAAGCTTTCTTT. V usage is TRBV25-1 and J usage is TRBJ1-1; 9 bases match TRBD1. From germline, CDR1 is MGHDK and CDR2 SYGVNS. Trimming removed 1 base from V and 4 bases from J; junction bases left unmatched: 1. CDR3 length equals 14 residues.

The chain uses TRBV6-5 and TRBJ2-3; D remains ambiguous. V lost 10 bases and J 4 bases, leaving 6 bases between the germline ends. Germline lookup yields CDR1 MNHEY and CDR2 SVGAGI. CDR3 length: 10 amino acids. The CDR3 DNA is TGTGCCACCCGATCAGATACGCAGTATTTT. Encoded protein: CATRSDTQYF.

This clone has just a few counts. This chain links TRBV6-1 with TRBJ2-5, with a weak D call TRBD1 (7 bases). The V end was cut by 7 bases, the J end by 7 bases, with 10 bases between. There are 11 residues in the CDR3. Per the germline V gene, CDR1 is MNHNS and CDR2 is SASEGT. CDR3 DNA sequence: TGTGCCAGCACCCAGGGGGGGACCCAGTACTTC. Protein sequence: CASTQGGTQYF.

The rearrangement uses TRBV29-1 and TRBJ2-7; TRBD1 matches at 8 bases. The V and J ends lost 6 bases and 2 bases, in that order; junction bases with no gene match: 9. Germline assignment: CDR1 SQVTM and CDR2 ANQGSEA. The CDR3 extends over 14 amino acids. CDR3 in DNA: TGCAGCGTCACACCGGACAGGGTTCCCTACGAGCAGTACTTC. Protein product: CSVTPDRVPYEQYF.

This clone was picked up one time. The rearrangement uses TRBV7-8 and TRBJ2-1, with 9 bases lining up with TRBD1. Looked up from germline, CDR1 is SGHVS and CDR2 is FQNEAQ. The trim removed 4 bases at V and 7 bases at J, leaving 5 bases unmatched. The CDR3 consists of 14 residues. The CDR3: CASSWGQGGNEQFF. The CDR3 coding sequence is TGTGCCAGCAGCTGGGGACAGGGAGGGAATGAGCAGTTCTTC.

The rearrangement links TRBV19 to TRBJ1-1; D is perhaps TRBD1 (6 bases). CDR1 and CDR2 from the germline V gene are LNHDA and SQIVND (reference sequence). The CDR3 extends over 16 amino acids. Between the trimmed V and J ends, which lost 6 bases and 1 base, there was a span of 18 bases. DNA of the CDR3: TGTGCCAGTAGCATTTGGCAGGGGATGGGGAACACTGAAGCTTTCTTT. Translation: CASSIWQGMGNTEAFF.

The chain couples TRBV28 to TRBJ2-3; D is perhaps TRBD2 (5 bases). The CDR3 consists of 15 residues. The germline gives CDR1 MDHEN, CDR2 SYDVKM. V dropped 2 bases and J dropped 5 bases, with 14 bases sitting between them. The CDR3 spells CASSLGPREGDTQYF. CDR3 DNA: TGTGCCAGCAGTTTAGGCCCCCGGGAAGGAGATACGCAGTATTTT.

This clone came up once. V and J are TRBV5-6 and TRBJ1-6; D is possibly TRBD1 (5 bases). Germline CDR1 SGHDT, CDR2 YYEEEE. V lost 4 bases, J lost 7 bases, and 12 bases lay in between. The length of the CDR3 is 14 residues. The CDR3 region is CASSLVGANSPLHF. In nucleotides, the CDR3 is TGTGCCAGCAGCCTGGTAGGGGCAAATTCACCCCTCCACTTT.